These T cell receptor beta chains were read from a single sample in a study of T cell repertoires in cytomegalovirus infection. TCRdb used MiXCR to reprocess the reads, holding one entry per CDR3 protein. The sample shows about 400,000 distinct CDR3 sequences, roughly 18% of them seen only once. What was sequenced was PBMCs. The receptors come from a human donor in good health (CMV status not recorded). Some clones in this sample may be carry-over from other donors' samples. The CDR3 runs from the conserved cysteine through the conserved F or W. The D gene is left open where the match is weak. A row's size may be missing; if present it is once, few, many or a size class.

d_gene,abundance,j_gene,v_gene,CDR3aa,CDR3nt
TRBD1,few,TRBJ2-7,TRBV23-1,CASSPRGQGAYEQYF,TGCGCCAGCAGTCCGAGGGGACAGGGGGCCTACGAGCAGTACTTC
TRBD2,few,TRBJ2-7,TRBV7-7,CASSPTSGANYEQYF,TGTGCCAGCAGCCCTACTAGCGGGGCTAACTACGAGCAGTACTTC
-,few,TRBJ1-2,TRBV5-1,CASSLAGQGAARGYTF,TGCGCCAGCAGCTTGGCGGGGCAAGGGGCCGCCCGGGGCTACACCTTC
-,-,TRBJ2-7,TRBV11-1,CASSPGGPGYEQYF,TGTGCCAGCAGCCCAGGGGGGCCAGGGTACGAGCAGTACTTC
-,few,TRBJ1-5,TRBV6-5,CASSSGKNQPQHF,TGTGCCAGCAGTTCGGGAAAGAATCAGCCCCAGCATTTT
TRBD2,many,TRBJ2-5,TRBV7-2,CASSFGGRATETQYF,TGTGCCAGCAGCTTCGGCGGGAGGGCCACAGAGACCCAGTACTTC
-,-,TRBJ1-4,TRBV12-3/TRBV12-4,CASSLARGGEKLFF,TGTGCCAGCAGTTTAGCGCGAGGGGGTGAAAAACTGTTTTTT
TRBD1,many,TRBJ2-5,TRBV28,CASSTAGGRETQYF,TGTGCCAGCAGTACCGCAGGGGGCCGAGAGACCCAGTACTTC
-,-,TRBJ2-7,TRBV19,CASSPGVIYEQYF,TGTGCCAGTAGTCCGGGGGTTATCTACGAGCAGTACTTC
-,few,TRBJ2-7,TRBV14,CASSPLASSPYEQYF,TGTGCCAGCAGCCCCCTAGCGTCGTCCCCCTACGAGCAGTACTTC
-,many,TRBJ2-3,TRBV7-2,CASSLIDTQYF,TGTGCCAGCAGCTTAATCGATACGCAGTATTTT
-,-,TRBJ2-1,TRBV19,CASSIDIGANEQFF,TGTGCCAGTAGTATAGATATAGGAGCCAATGAGCAGTTCTTC
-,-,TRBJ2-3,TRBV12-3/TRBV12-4,CASSLGGGKTDTQYF,TGTGCCAGCAGTTTAGGTGGGGGGAAGACAGATACGCAGTATTTT
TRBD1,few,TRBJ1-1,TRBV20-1,CSATWTGVNTEAFF,TGCAGTGCTACTTGGACAGGGGTTAACACTGAAGCTTTCTTT
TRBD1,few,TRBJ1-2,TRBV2,CASSAGQGGSYGYTF,TGTGCCAGCAGTGCGGGACAGGGGGGATCCTATGGCTACACCTTC
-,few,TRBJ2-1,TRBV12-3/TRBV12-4,CASTPWRNEQFF,TGTGCCAGCACCCCGTGGAGGAATGAGCAGTTCTTC
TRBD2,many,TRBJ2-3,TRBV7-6,CASSRWGPRGDTDTQYF,TGTGCCAGCAGCCGATGGGGACCCCGGGGGGACACAGATACGCAGTATTTT
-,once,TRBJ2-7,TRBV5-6,CARSLPGYEQYF,TGTGCCAGAAGCTTGCCAGGCTACGAGCAGTACTTC
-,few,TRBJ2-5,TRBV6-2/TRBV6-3,CASSYFNSEETQYF,TGTGCCAGCAGTTACTTCAACAGCGAAGAGACCCAGTACTTC
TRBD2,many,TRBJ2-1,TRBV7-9,CASSLDGSGQYNEQFF,TGTGCCAGCAGCTTAGACGGTAGCGGGCAGTACAATGAGCAGTTCTTC
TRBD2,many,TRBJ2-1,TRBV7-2,CASSLSVAGVSNEQFF,TGTGCCAGCAGCTTATCGGTAGCGGGAGTTTCCAATGAGCAGTTCTTC
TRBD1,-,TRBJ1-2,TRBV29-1,CSVNTGGIYGYTF,TGCAGCGTCAATACAGGGGGCATCTATGGCTACACCTTC
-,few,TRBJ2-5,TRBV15,CATSRVEETQYF,TGTGCCACCAGCAGAGTGGAGGAGACCCAGTACTTC
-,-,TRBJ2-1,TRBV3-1,CASSQGVLENSLYNEQFF,TGTGCCAGCAGCCAAGGTGTTTTGGAGAATTCATTATACAATGAGCAGTTCTTC
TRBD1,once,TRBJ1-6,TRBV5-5,CASSRTGGSSDSPLHF,TGTGCCAGCAGCAGGACAGGAGGCTCGTCGGATTCACCCCTCCACTTT
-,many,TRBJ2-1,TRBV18,CASSPPGPNNEQFF,TGTGCCAGCTCACCACCGGGCCCGAACAATGAGCAGTTCTTC
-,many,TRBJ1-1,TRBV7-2,CASSLYGGMNTEAFF,TGTGCCAGCAGCTTATACGGGGGCATGAACACTGAAGCTTTCTTT
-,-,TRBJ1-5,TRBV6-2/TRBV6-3,CAVQRGNQPQHF,TGTGCAGTACAACGGGGTAATCAGCCCCAGCATTTT
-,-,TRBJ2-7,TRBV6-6,CASSYSSDKSYEQYF,TGTGCCAGCAGTTACAGTTCCGATAAGAGCTACGAGCAGTACTTC
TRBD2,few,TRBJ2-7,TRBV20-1,CSARGGSSGEQYF,TGCAGTGCTAGAGGCGGGAGCTCGGGCGAGCAGTACTTC
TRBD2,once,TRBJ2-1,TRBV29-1,CSVPSTSGGYNEQFF,TGCAGCGTTCCCTCGACTAGCGGGGGGTACAATGAGCAGTTCTTC
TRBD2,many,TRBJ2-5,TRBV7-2,CASSLPGLAGQETQYF,TGTGCCAGCAGCTTACCGGGACTAGCGGGGCAAGAGACCCAGTACTTC
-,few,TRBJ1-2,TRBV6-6,CASNKGPSINYGYTF,TGTGCCAGCAACAAAGGTCCCAGCATTAACTATGGCTACACCTTC
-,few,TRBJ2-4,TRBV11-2,CASSLELRQNIQYF,TGTGCCAGCAGCTTAGAGCTCAGGCAAAACATTCAGTACTTC
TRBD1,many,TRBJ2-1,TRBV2,CASPGQVSVNEQFF,TGTGCCAGCCCAGGACAGGTGTCGGTCAATGAGCAGTTCTTC
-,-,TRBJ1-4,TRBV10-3,CAISEYRDEKLFF,TGTGCCATCAGTGAGTACAGGGACGAAAAACTGTTTTTT
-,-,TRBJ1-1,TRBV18,CASSPPAGGAFF,TGTGCCAGCTCACCCCCCGCCGGAGGAGCTTTCTTT
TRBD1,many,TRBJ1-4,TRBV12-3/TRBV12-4,CASTVGTANEKLFF,TGTGCCAGCACCGTGGGGACAGCTAATGAAAAACTGTTTTTT
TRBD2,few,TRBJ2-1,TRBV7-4,CASSWLAGVGEQFF,TGTGCCAGCAGCTGGCTAGCGGGAGTTGGTGAGCAGTTCTTC
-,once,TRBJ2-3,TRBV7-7,CASSPLRGTTDTQYF,TGTGCCAGCAGCCCTCTGCGGGGTACCACAGATACGCAGTATTTT
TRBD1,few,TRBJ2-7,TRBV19,CASSLADRGLSEQYF,TGTGCCAGTAGTCTCGCGGACAGGGGGCTTTCCGAGCAGTACTTC
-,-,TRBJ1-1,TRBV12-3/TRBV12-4,CASTREGMNTEAFF,TGTGCCAGCACCCGGGAGGGGATGAACACTGAAGCTTTCTTT
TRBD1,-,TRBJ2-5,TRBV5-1,CASSNRQGMGETQYF,TGCGCCAGCAGCAATCGACAGGGAATGGGAGAGACCCAGTACTTC
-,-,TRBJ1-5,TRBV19,CASSLGAYSNQPQHF,TGTGCCAGTAGTCTGGGGGCCTATAGCAATCAGCCCCAGCATTTT
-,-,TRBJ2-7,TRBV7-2,CASSLVRGLRYEQYF,TGTGCCAGCAGCTTAGTTCGGGGGCTCAGGTACGAGCAGTACTTC
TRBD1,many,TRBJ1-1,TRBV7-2,CASSFDRATEAFF,TGTGCCAGCAGCTTCGACAGGGCCACTGAAGCTTTCTTT